A few counts support the clone carrying this TCR beta chain. The investigators amplified TCR beta CDR3 regions from RNA transcripts. The primer set for the first-round RT-PCR of the TCR CDR3 was HTBI. TCRdb re-analysed the multiplex PCR reads in MiXCR, keeping a single row per CDR3 protein. The data show almost 600,000 distinct CDR3 sequences, approximately 15% seen once. This specimen belongs to a study of T cells in Graves' hyperthyroidism and ophthalmopathy. The CDR3 length is 16 residues. Trimming removed 1 base at V and 0 bases at J, with 12 bases between. These patients, aged 18 to 65, had recently diagnosed hyperthyroidism lasting under 2 months.

The material sequenced was blood. This chain connects TRBV12-3 or TRBV12-4 to TRBJ1-2; tentatively, D is TRBD1 (5 bases). The origin of this receptor is a woman between 25 and 40 years old with Graves' hyperthyroidism that later progressed to Graves' ophthalmopathy. CDR3 loop: CASSLGGVVANYGYTF. CDR3 DNA sequence: TGTGCCAGCAGTTTAGGGGGGGTGGTAGCTAACTATGGCTACACCTTC.